This entry lists 26 T cell receptor beta chains sequenced from one sample in a study of blood T cell repertoires in COVID-19. The data were produced by immunoSEQ multiplex PCR, yet TCRdb's version contains in-frame clones alone and is incomplete. Among about 320,000 clones listed, around nine tenths were seen once. Specimen: PBMCs or T cells enriched from blood (not recorded which). The source is a woman aged 30 to 39 who had recovered from COVID-19.

V usage is TRBV10-3 and J usage is TRBJ2-1; D possibly corresponds to TRBD1 (5 bases). The CDR3 runs to 13 residues. The germline V gene has CDR1 ENHRY and CDR2 SYGVKD. Trimming pared 2 bases from V and 8 bases from J, leaving 10 bases between. CDR3 loop: CAISETRDDEQFF. CDR3 DNA: TGTGCCATCAGTGAGACCAGGGATGATGAGCAGTTCTTC.

The chain couples TRBV2 to TRBJ1-2; D may be TRBD1 (6 bases). This CDR3 has 13 amino acids. Germline assignment: CDR1 SNHLY and CDR2 FYNNEI. The ends were cut back, 5 bases at V and 5 bases at J, with 12 bases in the middle. The CDR3, as DNA: TGTGCCAGCAGTCCCCGGGACAAGTATGGCTACACCTTC. Protein sequence: CASSPRDKYGYTF.

The chain recombines TRBV28 with TRBJ1-4; unclear D gene. Trimming shortened V by 2 bases and J by 7 bases, and 14 bases separated the two germline ends. Per the germline V gene, CDR1 is MDHEN and CDR2 is SYDVKM. This CDR3 has 15 residues. The CDR3 DNA follows: TGTGCCAGCAGTTTAGGTCAGTCCGGGAGTGAAAAACTGTTTTTT. Translation: CASSLGQSGSEKLFF. Drawing the rest from reference TRBV28 and TRBJ1-4, the complete variable domain is DVKVTQSSRYLVKRTGEKVFLECVQDMDHENMFWYRQDPGLGLRLIYFSYDVKMKEKGDIPEGYSVSREKKERFSLILESASTNQTSMYLCASSLGQSGSEKLFFGSGTQLSVL.

The genes are TRBV5-4 and TRBJ2-3; TRBD2 matches at 12 bases. Unmatched junction bases numbered 10, after V lost 7 bases and J lost 10 bases. CDR1 and CDR2 from the germline V gene are SGHNT and YYREEE (reference sequence). CDR3 length: 14 amino acids. CDR3 in amino acids: CASSGTSGLEAQYF. The CDR3 nucleotides read TGTGCCAGCTCCGGGACTAGCGGGCTTGAGGCGCAGTATTTT.

The rearrangement links TRBV10-2 to TRBJ2-1, with TRBD1 matching 7 bases. Germline lookup yields CDR1 WSHSY and CDR2 SAAADI. Germline trimming cut 6 bases from V and 5 bases from J; bases unmatched to any gene: 10. This CDR3 is 15 amino acids long. The CDR3 spells CASRGQVRLNNEQFF. The CDR3 DNA reads as TGCGCCAGCAGAGGACAGGTGCGGCTTAACAATGAGCAGTTCTTC.

V gene TRBV5-1 combines with J gene TRBJ1-2; 7 bases are a match to TRBD1. Trimming removed 5 bases from V and 4 bases from J; junction bases left unmatched: 5. The germline V gene encodes CDR1 SGHRS and CDR2 YFSETQ. CDR3 length: 13 amino acids. The CDR3 bases are TGCGCCAGCAGTCCGGAGGGGGCCTATGGCTACACCTTC. This sequence encodes CASSPEGAYGYTF.

V is TRBV5-1 and J is TRBJ1-1; 8 bases map to TRBD1. The CDR3 is 15 amino acids. The germline gives CDR1 SGHRS, CDR2 YFSETQ. V shed 1 base and J 1 base; nucleotides not matched to a gene: 3. CDR3 nucleotide sequence: TGCGCCAGCAGCTTGCGGGGACAGGAGAACACTGAAGCTTTCTTT. It yields the protein CASSLRGQENTEAFF.

The V call is TRBV5-1, the J call TRBJ1-6, with unresolved D. The CDR3 has 15 residues. From germline, CDR1 is SGHRS and CDR2 YFSETQ. V was cut by 1 base and J by 3 bases, with 8 bases left in between. As DNA, the CDR3 is TGCGCCAGCAGCTTGTCCGAACTCTATAATTCACCCCTCCACTTT. Protein sequence: CASSLSELYNSPLHF.

The table lists this clone with a count of one. The CDR3 sequence is CASSSGTGGGYTF. DNA of the CDR3: TGCGCCAGCAGCTCCGGGACAGGGGGTGGCTACACCTTC. The rearrangement joins TRBV5-1 to TRBJ1-2, with 11 nucleotides matching TRBD1. With 3 bases clipped from V and 7 bases from J, the junction kept 2 bases outside the gene matches. The CDR3 has 13 amino acids. Germline V lookup: CDR1 SGHRS, CDR2 YFSETQ. Filled out from reference TRBV5-1 and TRBJ1-2, the complete variable domain reads KAGVTQTPRYLIKTRGQQVTLSCSPISGHRSVSWYQQTPGQGLQFLFEYFSETQRNKGNFPGRFSGRQFSNSRSEMNVSTLELGDSALYLCASSSGTGGGYTFGSGTRLTVV.

The chain carries TRBV9 and TRBJ1-5; 10 nucleotides match TRBD1. J lost 6 bases, V lost 0 bases, and 0 bases had no gene match. Germline V gene sequence: CDR1 SGDLS, CDR2 YYNGEE. The CDR3 extends over 14 amino acids. CDR3 DNA: TGTGCCAGCAGCGTAGGGGACAGGGGTCAGCCCCAGCATTTT. It specifies CASSVGDRGQPQHF.

The chain recombines TRBV2 with TRBJ1-6; no reliable D call. The V gene's germline CDR1 is SNHLY and CDR2 FYNNEI. V lost 8 bases and J 6 bases, leaving 14 bases between the germline ends. The CDR3 length is 14 residues. The CDR3 DNA sequence: TGTGCCAGCGACGACAACCTGATTAATTCACCCCTCCACTTT. Protein sequence: CASDDNLINSPLHF.

The chain's CDR3 is CASSSLQGVDYGYTF. The CDR3 DNA reads as TGTGCCAGCAGTTCCCTACAGGGGGTCGACTATGGCTACACCTTC. This chain links TRBV6-5 with TRBJ1-2, with TRBD1 matching over 8 bases. Per the germline V gene, CDR1 is MNHEY and CDR2 is SVGAGI. Unmatched junction bases numbered 7, after V lost 4 bases and J lost 3 bases. CDR3 length equals 15 residues.

Of note for this clone: Other DNA sequences of this sample code for an identical CDR3. The CDR3 loop is CASSLGQNGYTF. The DNA for the CDR3 is TGTGCCAGCAGCTTAGGGCAGAATGGCTACACCTTC. This sequence joins TRBV7-9 and TRBJ1-2; D gene ambiguous. The germline gives CDR1 SEHNR, CDR2 FQNEAQ (reference sequence). The V gene lost 1 base and the J gene lost 6 bases, with 6 bases spanning the gap. The CDR3 sequence is 12 residues long.

The CDR3 DNA reads as TGTGCCAGCAGCTTATATGGCGCAGGCTCTGGAAACACCATATATTTT. It yields the protein CASSLYGAGSGNTIYF. The chain couples TRBV7-2 to TRBJ1-3; D gene uncertain. From germline, CDR1 is SGHTA and CDR2 FQGNSA. V was pared by 2 bases and J by 0 bases, with 11 bases between. This CDR3 is 16 amino acids long.

The chain is built from TRBV18 and TRBJ1-2; D unclear. CDR1 is KGHSH and CDR2 is LQKENI in the germline V gene. Trimming pared 6 bases from V and 6 bases from J, leaving 14 bases between. This CDR3 has 13 residues. CDR3 protein: CASSPRPQDGYTF. In nucleotides, the CDR3 is TGTGCCAGCTCCCCGAGACCTCAGGATGGCTACACCTTC.

A single count supports this clone. J is TRBJ2-1 and V is TRBV7-8, with D possibly TRBD1 on 6 matching bases. Per germline, CDR1 SGHVS and CDR2 FQNEAQ. Trimming cost V 3 bases and J 7 bases, with 13 bases left between them. The CDR3 runs to 14 residues. The CDR3 nucleotides read TGTGCCAGCAGCTTCCAGGACAGTAGGAATGAGCAGTTCTTC. Translating gives CASSFQDSRNEQFF.

V and J are TRBV6-6 and TRBJ1-1; 8 positions agree with TRBD1. The CDR3 covers 15 residues. Trimming took 2 bases from V and 2 from J; bases not matched to a gene: 4. The germline V gene encodes CDR1 MNHNY and CDR2 SVGAGI (reference sequence). The CDR3 spells CASSYRGTGNTEAFF. Here the CDR3 DNA reads TGTGCCAGCAGTTACAGGGGGACAGGAAACACTGAAGCTTTCTTT.

The genes are TRBV5-4 and TRBJ1-4; D may be TRBD1 (5 bases). Germline CDR1 is SGHNT and CDR2 is YYREEE (reference sequence). V lost 4 bases and J 0 bases, leaving 13 bases between the germline ends. The CDR3 sequence is 16 residues long. CDR3 protein: CASSPWGSATNEKLFF. The CDR3 DNA follows: TGTGCCAGCAGCCCCTGGGGCTCAGCAACTAATGAAAAACTGTTTTTT.

V usage is TRBV2 and J usage is TRBJ1-1; maybe TRBD1 (5 bases). Trimming stripped 9 bases from V and 5 bases from J, with 13 bases between. Germline V gene lookup returns CDR1 SNHLY and CDR2 FYNNEI. This CDR3 has 12 amino acids. As DNA, the CDR3 is TGTGCCAGTGGTCGGGGGGTGACTGAAGCTTTCTTT. Protein product: CASGRGVTEAFF.

The chain combines TRBV5-1 with TRBJ1-2; D not resolved. This CDR3 is built from 16 residues. With 1 base removed from V and 0 bases from J, the gap between germline ends came to 13 bases. Germline V gene data show CDR1 as SGHRS and CDR2 as YFSETQ. The CDR3 DNA reads as TGCGCCAGCAGCTTGTTTGTCGGGGTCGCTAACTATGGCTACACCTTC. Residues: CASSLFVGVANYGYTF.

The V call is TRBV19, the J call TRBJ2-7; D may be TRBD2 (5 bases). This CDR3 has 13 residues. CDR1 LNHDA and CDR2 SQIVND come from the germline V gene (reference sequence). V was cut by 7 bases and J by 1 base, with 11 bases left in between. CDR3 amino acids: CASTIGESYEQYF. CDR3 in DNA: TGTGCCAGTACCATCGGGGAGTCCTACGAGCAGTACTTC.

The genes are TRBV7-9 and TRBJ2-3, with D perhaps matching TRBD2 (5 bases). The CDR3 loop spans 15 amino acids. Trimming shortened V by 2 bases and J by 1 base, and 10 bases separated the two germline ends. Per germline, CDR1 SEHNR and CDR2 FQNEAQ (reference sequence). Written as DNA, the CDR3 is TGTGCCAGCAGCTTACAGCGGTTGGGCACAGATACGCAGTATTTT. The encoded protein is CASSLQRLGTDTQYF.

The genes are TRBV4-1 and TRBJ1-2, with D unresolved. The CDR3 is 10 residues long. The V end was cut by 8 bases, the J end by 4 bases, with 5 bases between. The V gene's germline CDR1 is MGHRA and CDR2 YSYEKL. The CDR3 protein is CASYSYGYTF. For the CDR3, the DNA is TGCGCCAGCTATTCCTATGGCTACACCTTC.

The chain links TRBV4-3 to TRBJ1-4; D is unclear. Trimming pared 1 base from V and 0 bases from J, leaving 12 bases between. Germline CDR1 LGHNA, CDR2 YSLEER. This CDR3 is built from 17 residues. The CDR3 DNA sequence: TGCGCCAGCAGCCAAGCACAACCATACGCAACTAATGAAAAACTGTTTTTT. It codes for CASSQAQPYATNEKLFF.

This rearrangement joins TRBV18 to TRBJ2-7; maybe TRBD2 (6 bases). Per the germline V gene, CDR1 is KGHSH and CDR2 is LQKENI. The CDR3 runs to 13 residues. The germline V and J ends were trimmed by 0 bases and 6 bases, with 9 bases remaining between them. The CDR3 DNA reads as TGTGCCAGCTCACCACCGGGGGAGGCCGAGCAGTACTTC. Translating it yields CASSPPGEAEQYF. The variable domain in full, completed from reference TRBV18 and TRBJ2-7, reads NAGVMQNPRHLVRRRGQEARLRCSPMKGHSHVYWYRQLPEEGLKFMVYLQKENIIDESGMPKERFSAEFPKEGPSILRIQQVVRGDSAAYFCASSPPGEAEQYFGPGTRLTVT.

The V gene is TRBV6-5, the J gene TRBJ1-6; weak D call: TRBD1 (6 bases). Germline CDR1 MNHEY, CDR2 SVGAGI. V lost 2 bases to trimming and J lost 7 bases, with 12 bases between them. This CDR3 is 15 amino acids long. The CDR3 reads CASSYQGLENSPLHF. The CDR3 bases are TGTGCCAGCAGTTACCAGGGGTTGGAGAATTCACCCCTCCACTTT.